This TCR beta chain was observed in a study of blood T cell repertoires in COVID-19. Across the whole study: Among Cohort 3 donors, those recovered had two negative PCRs, clearance, or symptom resolution. Some COVID-19 samples were acute and others convalescent; all came from the United States, Italy and Spain.

CDR1 and CDR2 from the germline V gene are LGHDT and YNNKEL (reference sequence). There are 13 residues in the CDR3. With 2 bases removed from V and 4 bases from J, the gap between germline ends came to 5 bases. Some clones are missing from TCRdb's copy, which holds only in-frame ones; the method was immunoSEQ multiplex PCR. This sample has over 200,000 clones; roughly nine tenths occur once, and the top ten carry over 3%. The TCR comes from a woman aged 50 to 60 in a cohort exposed to, infected with or recovered from COVID-19 (not recorded which). The chain combines TRBV3-1 (or the pseudogene TRBV3-2) with TRBJ1-4; maybe TRBD1 (5 bases). The sequenced material came from PBMCs or T cells enriched from blood (not recorded which). This chain's CDR3 is CASSQRGNEKLFF. The CDR3 DNA is TGTGCCAGCAGCCAAAGGGGTAATGAAAAACTGTTTTTT.